This section outlines one TCR beta chain sequence together with its context. This entry comes from a study of blood T cell repertoires in COVID-19. Looking at the study overall: The origin of the acute and convalescent COVID-19 samples was the United States, Italy and Spain. The analysed material was cDNA or gDNA that came from T cells, B-cell-depleted T cells, or PBMCs.

Here immunoSEQ multiplex PCR was the method, and the copy in TCRdb shows in-frame clones only, minus some. Here the sample spans about 15,000 clones, 70% to 90% being singletons. The receptor's source is a man aged 70 or older in a cohort sampled during active COVID-19. The source material was peripheral blood.

Here the CDR3 DNA reads TGTGCCAGCAGTGAAGGTTGGGCTAGCGGGAGATTGTACTTC. It translates to CASSEGWASGRLYF. J is TRBJ2-7 and V is TRBV2; 10 bases line up with TRBD2. The V segment lost 1 base and the J segment 12 bases; nucleotides outside the gene matches: 9. Germline CDR1 is SNHLY and CDR2 is FYNNEI. This CDR3 is 14 amino acids long.